This TCR beta chain came from a study of T cell responses to AZD1222 COVID-19 vaccine. Study-wide results and caveats: Spike was spanned by vaccine-associated CD4 TCRs, with dominance at 160-218 and 743-854.

This CDR3 comprises 11 residues. Germline V gene data show CDR1 as SGHTA and CDR2 as FQGNSA. V gave up 5 bases and J gave up 2 bases, with 2 bases separating them. Of note for this clone: The antigen remains unidentified.

The table came from immunoSEQ multiplex PCR; TCRdb's copy has only in-frame clones and leaves some out. The sample lists about 150,000 clones, about 88% occurring once. This sample comprised peripheral blood, obtained on day 0 of AZD1222 vaccination. The clonotype originates from an adult in good health. The chain recombines TRBV7-2 with TRBJ2-3; D is undetermined. CDR3: CASSLTDTQYF. Written as DNA, the CDR3 is TGTGCCAGCAGCCTCACAGATACGCAGTATTTT.